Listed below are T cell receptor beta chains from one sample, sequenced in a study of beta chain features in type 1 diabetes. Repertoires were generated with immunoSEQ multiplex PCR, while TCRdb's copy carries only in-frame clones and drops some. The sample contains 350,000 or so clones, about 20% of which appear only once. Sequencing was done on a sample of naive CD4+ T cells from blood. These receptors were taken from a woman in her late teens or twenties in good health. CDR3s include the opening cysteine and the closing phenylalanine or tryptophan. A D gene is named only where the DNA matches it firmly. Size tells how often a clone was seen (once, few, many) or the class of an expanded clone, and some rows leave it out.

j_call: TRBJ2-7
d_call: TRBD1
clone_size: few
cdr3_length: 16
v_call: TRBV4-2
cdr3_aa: CASSQDVGQGTYEQYF
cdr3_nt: TGTGCCAGCAGCCAAGACGTGGGACAGGGAACCTACGAGCAGTACTTC

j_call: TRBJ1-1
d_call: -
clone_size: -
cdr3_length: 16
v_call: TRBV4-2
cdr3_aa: CASSQDRWAMNTEAFF
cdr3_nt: TGTGCCAGCAGCCAAGATAGGTGGGCGATGAACACTGAAGCTTTCTTT

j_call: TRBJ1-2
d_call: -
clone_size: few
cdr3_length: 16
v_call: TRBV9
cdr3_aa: CASSRRLERPLDGYTF
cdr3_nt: TGTGCCAGCAGTCGGCGTTTGGAGCGACCCTTGGATGGCTACACCTTC

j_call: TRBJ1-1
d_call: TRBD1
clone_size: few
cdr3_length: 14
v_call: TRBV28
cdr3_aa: CASSTGQLNTEAFF
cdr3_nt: TGTGCCAGCAGTACGGGACAGCTGAACACTGAAGCTTTCTTT

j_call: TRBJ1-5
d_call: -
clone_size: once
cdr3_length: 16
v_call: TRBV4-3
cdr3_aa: CASSQDHSFVNQPQHF
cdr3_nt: TGCGCCAGCAGCCAAGATCACAGTTTTGTCAATCAGCCCCAGCATTTT

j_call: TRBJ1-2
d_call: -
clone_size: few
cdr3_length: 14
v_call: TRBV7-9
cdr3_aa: CASSVQGANYGYTF
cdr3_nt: TGTGCCAGCAGCGTTCAAGGGGCCAACTATGGCTACACCTTC

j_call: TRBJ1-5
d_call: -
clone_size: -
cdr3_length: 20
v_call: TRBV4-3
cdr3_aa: CASSQDTGDFLGGVSQPQHF
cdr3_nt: TGCGCCAGCAGCCAAGATACCGGGGACTTCTTGGGAGGGGTCAGTCAGCCCCAGCATTTT

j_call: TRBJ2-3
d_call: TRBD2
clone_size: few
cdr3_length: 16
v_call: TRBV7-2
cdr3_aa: CASSEGLAGGSNTQYF
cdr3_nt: TGTGCCAGCAGCGAAGGACTAGCGGGGGGCTCAAATACGCAGTATTTT

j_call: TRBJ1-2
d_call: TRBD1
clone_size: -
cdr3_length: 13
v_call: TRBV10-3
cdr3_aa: CAISEGDSYGYTF
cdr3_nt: TGTGCCATCAGTGAGGGGGACAGCTATGGCTACACCTTC

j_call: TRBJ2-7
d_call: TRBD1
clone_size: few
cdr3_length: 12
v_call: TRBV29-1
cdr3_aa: CSVEGTGDEQYF
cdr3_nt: TGCAGCGTTGAAGGGACAGGGGACGAGCAGTACTTC

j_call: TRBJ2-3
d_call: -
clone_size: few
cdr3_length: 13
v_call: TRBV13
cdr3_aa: CASTLRPTDTQYF
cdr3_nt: TGTGCCAGCACCCTACGCCCCACAGATACGCAGTATTTT

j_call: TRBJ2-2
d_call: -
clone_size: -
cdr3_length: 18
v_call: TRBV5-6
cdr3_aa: CASSVRGATKTNTGELFF
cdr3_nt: TGTGCCAGCAGCGTCCGCGGGGCAACTAAGACTAACACCGGGGAGCTGTTTTTT

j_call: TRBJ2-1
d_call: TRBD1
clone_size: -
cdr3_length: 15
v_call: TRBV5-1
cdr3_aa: CASSPRQGSYNEQFF
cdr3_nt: TGCGCCAGCAGCCCCCGACAGGGCTCCTACAATGAGCAGTTCTTC

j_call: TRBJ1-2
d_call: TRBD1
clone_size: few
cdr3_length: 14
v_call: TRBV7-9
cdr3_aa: CASSLRDRDYGYTF
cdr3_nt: TGTGCCAGCAGCTTAAGGGACAGGGATTATGGCTACACCTTC

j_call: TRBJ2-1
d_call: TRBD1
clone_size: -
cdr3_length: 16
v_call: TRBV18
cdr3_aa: CASSSRTGVSYNEQFF
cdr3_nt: TGTGCCAGCTCGTCAAGGACAGGGGTGTCCTACAATGAGCAGTTCTTC

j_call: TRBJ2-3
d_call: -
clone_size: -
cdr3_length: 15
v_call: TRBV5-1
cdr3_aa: CASKGLQSSTDTQYF
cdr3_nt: TGCGCCAGCAAGGGACTCCAATCGAGCACAGATACGCAGTATTTT

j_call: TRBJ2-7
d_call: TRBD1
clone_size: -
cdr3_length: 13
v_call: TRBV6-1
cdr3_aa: CASIEGQGRQQYF
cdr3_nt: TGTGCCAGCATTGAAGGACAGGGAAGGCAGCAGTACTTC

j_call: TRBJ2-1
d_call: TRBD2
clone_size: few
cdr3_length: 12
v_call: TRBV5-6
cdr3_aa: CASSTGTRFNLF
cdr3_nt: TGTGCCAGCAGCACCGGGACTAGATTTAATCTCTTC

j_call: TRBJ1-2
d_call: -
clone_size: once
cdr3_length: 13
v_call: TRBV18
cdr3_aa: CASSPQREAGYTF
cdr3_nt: TGTGCCAGCTCACCACAACGTGAGGCTGGCTACACCTTC

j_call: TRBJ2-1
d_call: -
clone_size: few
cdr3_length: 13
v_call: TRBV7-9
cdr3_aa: CASTFEFGQQQFF
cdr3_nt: TGTGCCAGCACCTTTGAATTCGGACAGCAGCAGTTCTTC

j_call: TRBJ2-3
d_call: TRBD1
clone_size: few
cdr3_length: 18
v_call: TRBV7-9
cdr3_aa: CASSLGFPQGAHTDTQYF
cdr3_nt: TGTGCCAGCAGCTTAGGCTTCCCCCAGGGGGCCCACACAGATACGCAGTATTTT

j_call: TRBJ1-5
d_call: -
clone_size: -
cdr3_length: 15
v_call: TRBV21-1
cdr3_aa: CASSKVSGNNQPQHF
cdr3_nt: TGTGCCAGCAGCAAAGTCTCAGGGAACAATCAGCCCCAGCATTTT

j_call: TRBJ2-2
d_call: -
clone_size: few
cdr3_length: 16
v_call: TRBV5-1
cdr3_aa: CASSIGGFANTGELFF
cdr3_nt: TGCGCCAGCAGCATTGGGGGGTTCGCGAACACCGGGGAGCTGTTTTTT

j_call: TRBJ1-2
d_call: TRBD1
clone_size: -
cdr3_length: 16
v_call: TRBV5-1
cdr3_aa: CASSSRTGTYGCGYTF
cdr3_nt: TGCGCCAGCAGTTCAAGGACAGGGACGTATGGCTGTGGCTACACCTTC

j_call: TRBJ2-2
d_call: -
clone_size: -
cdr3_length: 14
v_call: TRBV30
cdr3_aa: CACSGLTNTGELFF
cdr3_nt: TGTGCCTGTTCGGGACTGACAAACACCGGGGAGCTGTTTTTT

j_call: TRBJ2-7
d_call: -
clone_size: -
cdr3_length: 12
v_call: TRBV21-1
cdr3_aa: CASPWGRPRQYF
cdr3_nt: TGTGCCAGTCCTTGGGGGCGGCCTAGACAGTACTTC

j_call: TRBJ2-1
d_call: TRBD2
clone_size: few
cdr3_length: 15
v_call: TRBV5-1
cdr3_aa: CASSSGTSGYNEQFF
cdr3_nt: TGCGCCAGCAGCTCCGGGACTAGCGGCTACAATGAGCAGTTCTTC

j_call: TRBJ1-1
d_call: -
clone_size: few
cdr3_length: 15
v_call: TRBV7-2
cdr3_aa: CASRLGQTMNTEAFF
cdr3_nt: TGTGCCAGCAGGTTAGGACAGACAATGAACACTGAAGCTTTCTTT

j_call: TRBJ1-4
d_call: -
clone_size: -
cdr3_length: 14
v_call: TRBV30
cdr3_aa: CAWSVVGAGEKLFF
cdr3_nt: TGTGCCTGGAGTGTAGTGGGGGCTGGGGAAAAACTGTTTTTT

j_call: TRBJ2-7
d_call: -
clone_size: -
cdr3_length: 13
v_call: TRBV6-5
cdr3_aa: CAATPPGSGEQYF
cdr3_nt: TGTGCCGCTACACCCCCAGGGTCGGGCGAGCAGTACTTC

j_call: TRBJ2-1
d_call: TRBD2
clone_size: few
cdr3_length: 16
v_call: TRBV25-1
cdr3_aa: CASSDSTSGYYNEQFF
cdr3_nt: TGTGCCAGCAGTGACTCCACTAGCGGGTATTACAATGAGCAGTTCTTC

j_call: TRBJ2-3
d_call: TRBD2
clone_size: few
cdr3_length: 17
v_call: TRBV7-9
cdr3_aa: CASSFPSGRTGTDTQYF
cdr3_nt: TGTGCCAGCAGCTTCCCTAGCGGGAGGACAGGCACAGATACGCAGTATTTT

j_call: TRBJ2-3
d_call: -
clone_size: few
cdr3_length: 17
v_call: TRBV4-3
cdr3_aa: CASSQDRPSVITDTQYF
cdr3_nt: TGCGCCAGCAGCCAAGACCGCCCTAGCGTAATCACAGATACGCAGTATTTT

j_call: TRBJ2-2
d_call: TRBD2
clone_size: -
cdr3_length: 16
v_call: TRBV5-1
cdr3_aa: CASSLVSGGRAGELFF
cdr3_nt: TGCGCCAGCAGCTTGGTATCGGGAGGCCGGGCCGGGGAGCTGTTTTTT

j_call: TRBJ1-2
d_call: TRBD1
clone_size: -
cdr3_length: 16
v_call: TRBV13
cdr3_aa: CASSPIQEDREYGYTF
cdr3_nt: TGTGCCAGCAGCCCAATACAAGAAGACAGGGAGTATGGCTACACCTTC

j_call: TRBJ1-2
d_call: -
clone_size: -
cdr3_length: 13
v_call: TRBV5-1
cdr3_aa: CASSLGQSEGYTF
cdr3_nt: TGCGCCAGCAGCTTGGGACAGAGTGAGGGCTACACCTTC

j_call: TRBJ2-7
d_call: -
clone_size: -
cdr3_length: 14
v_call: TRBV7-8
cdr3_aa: CASSRRQGPYEQYF
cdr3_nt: TGTGCCAGCAGCCGCCGTCAGGGGCCCTACGAGCAGTACTTC

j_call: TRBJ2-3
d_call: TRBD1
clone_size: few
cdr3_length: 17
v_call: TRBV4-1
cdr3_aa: CASSQVGRDRGPDTQYF
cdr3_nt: TGCGCCAGCAGCCAAGTTGGTCGCGACAGGGGGCCAGATACGCAGTATTTT

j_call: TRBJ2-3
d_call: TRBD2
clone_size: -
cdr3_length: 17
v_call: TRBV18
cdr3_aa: CASSPLLASGNTDTQYF
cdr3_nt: TGTGCCAGCTCACCACTCTTGGCTAGCGGTAACACAGATACGCAGTATTTT

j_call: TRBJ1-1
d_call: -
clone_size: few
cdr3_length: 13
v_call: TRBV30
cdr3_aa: CAWSNFMNTEAFF
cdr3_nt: TGTGCCTGGAGTAACTTCATGAACACTGAAGCTTTCTTT

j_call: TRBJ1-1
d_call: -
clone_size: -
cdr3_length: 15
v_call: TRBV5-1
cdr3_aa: CASSLAITSRTEAFF
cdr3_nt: TGCGCCAGCAGCTTGGCCATAACCTCGAGGACTGAAGCTTTCTTT

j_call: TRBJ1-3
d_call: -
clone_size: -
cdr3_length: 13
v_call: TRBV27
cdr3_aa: CASSSNGGNTIYF
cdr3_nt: TGTGCCAGCAGCTCCAACGGGGGAAACACCATATATTTT

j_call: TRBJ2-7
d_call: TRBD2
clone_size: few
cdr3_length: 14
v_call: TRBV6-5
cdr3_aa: CASSYLAGGYEQYF
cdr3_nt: TGTGCCAGCAGTTATCTAGCGGGGGGCTACGAGCAGTACTTC

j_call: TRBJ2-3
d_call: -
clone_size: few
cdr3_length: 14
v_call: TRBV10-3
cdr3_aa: CAISESMRVDTQYF
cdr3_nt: TGTGCCATCAGTGAGTCGATGAGGGTAGATACGCAGTATTTT

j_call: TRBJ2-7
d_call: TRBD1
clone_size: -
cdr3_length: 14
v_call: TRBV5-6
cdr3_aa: CASSHRTGLREQYF
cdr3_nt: TGTGCCAGCAGCCATCGGACAGGGTTGCGCGAGCAGTACTTC

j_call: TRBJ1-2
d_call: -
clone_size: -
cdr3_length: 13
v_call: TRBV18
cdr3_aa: CASSPNSDYGYTF
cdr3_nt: TGTGCCAGCTCACCAAACAGTGACTATGGCTACACCTTC

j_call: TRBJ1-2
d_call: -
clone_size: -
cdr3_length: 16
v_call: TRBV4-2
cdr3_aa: CASSQGDSLDRGGYTF
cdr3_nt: TGTGCCAGCAGCCAAGGAGATAGTTTGGACCGGGGTGGCTACACCTTC

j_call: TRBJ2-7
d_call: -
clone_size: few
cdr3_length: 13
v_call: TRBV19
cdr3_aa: CASMGGFDYEQYF
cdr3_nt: TGTGCCAGTATGGGGGGATTCGACTACGAGCAGTACTTC

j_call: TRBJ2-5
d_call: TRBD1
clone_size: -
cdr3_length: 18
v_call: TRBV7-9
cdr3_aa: CASSNLAGRGHDSETQYF
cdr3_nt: TGTGCCAGCAGCAACCTAGCCGGCAGGGGGCACGATAGCGAGACCCAGTACTTC

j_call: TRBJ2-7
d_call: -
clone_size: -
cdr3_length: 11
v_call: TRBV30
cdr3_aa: CACSGVSEQYF
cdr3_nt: TGTGCCTGTTCGGGAGTGAGCGAGCAGTACTTC

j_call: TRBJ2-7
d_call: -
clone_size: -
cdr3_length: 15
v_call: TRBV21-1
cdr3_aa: CASSRGLAGLDEQYF
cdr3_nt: TGTGCCAGCAGCAGGGGACTAGCGGGTTTAGACGAGCAGTACTTC

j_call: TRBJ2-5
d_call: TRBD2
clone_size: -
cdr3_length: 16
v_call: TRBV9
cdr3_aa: CASSHLLAGEGETQYF
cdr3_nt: TGTGCCAGCAGCCACCTTCTAGCGGGAGAAGGAGAGACCCAGTACTTC

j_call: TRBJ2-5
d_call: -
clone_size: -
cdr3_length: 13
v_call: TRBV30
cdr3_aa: CAWSEGGRRTQYF
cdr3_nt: TGTGCCTGGAGTGAAGGGGGAAGACGGACCCAGTACTTC

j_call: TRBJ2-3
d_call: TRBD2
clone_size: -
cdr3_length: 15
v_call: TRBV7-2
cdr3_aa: CASRSGSFLTDTQYF
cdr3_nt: TGTGCCAGCAGAAGCGGGAGTTTTCTTACAGATACGCAGTATTTT

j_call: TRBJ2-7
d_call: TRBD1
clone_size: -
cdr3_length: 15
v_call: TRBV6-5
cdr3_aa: CASSYGQGAAYEQYF
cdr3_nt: TGTGCCAGCAGTTACGGGCAGGGGGCCGCCTACGAGCAGTACTTC

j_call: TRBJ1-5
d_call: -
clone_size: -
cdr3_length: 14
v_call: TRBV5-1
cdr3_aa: CASSLGQANQPQHF
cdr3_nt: TGCGCCAGCAGCTTGGGACAGGCGAATCAGCCCCAGCATTTT

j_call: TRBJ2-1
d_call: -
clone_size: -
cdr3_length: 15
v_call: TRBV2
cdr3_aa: CASSSDIGSYNEQFF
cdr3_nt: TGTGCCAGCAGTTCCGACATAGGCTCCTACAATGAGCAGTTCTTC

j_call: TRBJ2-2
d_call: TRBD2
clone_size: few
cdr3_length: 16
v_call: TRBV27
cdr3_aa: CASRAGTSDYTGELFF
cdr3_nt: TGTGCCAGCCGCGCCGGGACTAGCGACTACACCGGGGAGCTGTTTTTT

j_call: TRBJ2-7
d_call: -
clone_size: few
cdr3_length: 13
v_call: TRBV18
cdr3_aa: CASSPDGVLGQYF
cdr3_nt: TGTGCCAGCTCACCCGACGGGGTCTTGGGGCAGTACTTC